This paragraph reports one T cell receptor (beta chain). The antigen it recognizes is unknown. No base qualities exist here, and no much larger clone lies one base off it. Using the deep immunoSEQ assay, TCR CDR3 regions were amplified from genomic DNA by multiplex PCR. Extracted genomic DNA from each cell subset was distributed evenly across all wells of several immunoSEQ 96-well plates, and each plate was treated as a replicate. For unsorted PBMC, 250 to 350 ng genomic DNA, equal to about 30,000 T cell genomes, was loaded into each replicate PCR. Unsorted PBMC genomic DNA was sequenced across ten immunoSEQ deep assay plates. Purified libraries were quantified with a Qubit 3.0 fluorometer, sized on a Bioanalyzer 2100, and re-quantified with the KAPA Library Quantification kit. Every immunoSEQ 96-well plate was sequenced on a dedicated single-read 150-cycle Illumina NextSeq 550 flow cell. The paper's data handling went like this. Because the immunoSEQ output held only junctional sequences and lacked quality scores, the filtering could not match the filtering applied to full-length reads. To assign V/J genes and CDR3, sequences were annotated against IMGT germline references using PyIR, a Python wrapper for IgBLAST v1.9. Reads with weak V/J assignments (E-value above 1e-6), missing CDR3, stop codons, out-of-frame junctions, or ambiguous translated residues were removed. V3J clonotypes were defined as sequences sharing an identical inferred V gene, J gene, and CDR3 amino acid sequence. Percentage overlap between repertoires was computed as shared unique clonotypes divided by the size of the smaller repertoire. Richness of each repertoire was evaluated using RTK rarefaction, the Chao1 estimator, and Recon v2.1 estimates of unobserved clonotypes. As stored in TCRdb, this immuneACCESS dataset retains in-frame rearrangements with V and J assigned. A fraction of the clones does not appear; measured against another copy, unresolved V genes explain less than half of the discrepancy, and the remainder lacks a known reason. Clone size and V and J calls were adopted from that table, with D and trimming inferred from the DNA. The sample records about 470,000 clones, about 85% of which are singletons. The ten largest clones represent less than 15% of the sample.

Healthy HIV-negative adults with no recently reported acute infections or vaccinations were included as donors. Every donor was a Caucasian adult living in Nashville, Tennessee, USA. For unsorted samples, about 90 million PBMCs were counted and genomic DNA was extracted with the QIAamp DNA Blood Mini kit. Blood was obtained by leukapheresis, after which PBMCs were separated by Ficoll-Histopaque density gradient centrifugation and cryopreserved in liquid nitrogen vapor phase. CDR1 and CDR2, per the germline V gene, are MDHEN and SYDVKM. The junction shows trimming of 7 bases on V and 5 bases on J, plus 9 bases between the germline ends. CDR3 length: 12 amino acids, cysteine to phenylalanine. Just the 36-base CDR3 DNA is kept, in frame starting at base 1. These data belong to a study of shared clonotypes between healthy human individuals (dated by TCRdb to the early 2020s). For the study in its entirety: A few men and two women, aged 18 to 49 years, made up the cohort. To estimate repertoire size and how much clonotypes are shared between individuals, the study performed deep sequencing of blood TCR repertoires from roughly five healthy adults. To increase sequencing depth and limit assay-specific biases, different laboratories used diverse techniques to prepare libraries and sequence TCR repertoires. Between about 0.8 and 9 billion PBMCs per donor were obtained by leukapheresis. Findings and caveats that apply to the study as a whole: Sampling was restricted to blood, and TCR repertoires in tissues likely differ from the TCR repertoires found in blood. The small number of donors limited the genetic and exposure-history diversity represented. Pairwise subsampling indicated that sequencing depth was expected to affect the degree of clonotype sharing among donors.

Recombination joined TRBV28 with TRBJ2-1, with the D gene not confidently named. The clonotype was recovered from a woman aged 40 to 50 in good health. Some clones in this sample may be carry-over from other donors' samples. Material for sequencing was PBMCs. The CDR3 corresponds to CASTILNNEQFF. The nucleotide sequence reads TGTGCCAGCACCATCCTCAACAATGAGCAGTTCTTC.